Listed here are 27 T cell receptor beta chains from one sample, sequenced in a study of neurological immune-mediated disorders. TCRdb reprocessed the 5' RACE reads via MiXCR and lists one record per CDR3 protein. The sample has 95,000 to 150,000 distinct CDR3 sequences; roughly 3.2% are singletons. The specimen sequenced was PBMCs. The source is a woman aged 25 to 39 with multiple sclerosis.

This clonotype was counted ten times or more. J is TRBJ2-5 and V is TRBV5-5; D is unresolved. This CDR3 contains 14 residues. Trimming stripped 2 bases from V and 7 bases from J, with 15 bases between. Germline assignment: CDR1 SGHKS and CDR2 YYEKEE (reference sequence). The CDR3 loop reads CASSLPGPEVTQYF. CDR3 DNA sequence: TGTGCCAGCAGCTTACCCGGTCCGGAAGTGACCCAGTACTTC.

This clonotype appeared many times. The CDR3 sequence: CSARGSLLDTQYF. CDR3 sequence (DNA): TGCAGTGCTAGAGGCAGCCTCCTAGATACGCAGTATTTT. The genes are TRBV20-1 and TRBJ2-3; D unresolved. Germline CDR1 reads DFQATT; CDR2 reads SNEGSKA (reference sequence). V was trimmed by 1 base and J by 5 bases, leaving 10 bases between them. The CDR3 length is 13 residues.

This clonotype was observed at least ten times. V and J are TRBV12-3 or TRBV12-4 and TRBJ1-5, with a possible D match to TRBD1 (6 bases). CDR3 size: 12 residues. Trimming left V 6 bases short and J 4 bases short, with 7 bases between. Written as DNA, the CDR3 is TGTGCCAGCAGCAGGGGTAATCAGCCCCAGCATTTT. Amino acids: CASSRGNQPQHF.

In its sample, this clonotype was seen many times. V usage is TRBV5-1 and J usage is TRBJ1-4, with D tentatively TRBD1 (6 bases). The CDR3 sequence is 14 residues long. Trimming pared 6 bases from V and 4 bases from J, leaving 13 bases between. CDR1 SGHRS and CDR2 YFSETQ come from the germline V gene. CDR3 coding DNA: TGCGCCAGCAAAAGCAGGGGCGATAATGAAAAACTGTTTTTT. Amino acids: CASKSRGDNEKLFF.

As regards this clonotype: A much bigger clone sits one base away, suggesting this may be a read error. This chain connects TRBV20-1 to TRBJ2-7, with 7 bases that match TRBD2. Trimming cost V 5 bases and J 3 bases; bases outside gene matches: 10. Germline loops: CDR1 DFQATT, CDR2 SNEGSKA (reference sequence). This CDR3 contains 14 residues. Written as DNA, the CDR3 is TGCAGTGCTGAACAGATTCGCGGGGGCTACGAGCAGTACTTC. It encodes CSAEQIRGGYEQYF.

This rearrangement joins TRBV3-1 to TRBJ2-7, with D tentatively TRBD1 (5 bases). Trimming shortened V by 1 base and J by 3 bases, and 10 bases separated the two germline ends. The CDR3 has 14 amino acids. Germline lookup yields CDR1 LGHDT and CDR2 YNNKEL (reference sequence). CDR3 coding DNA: TGTGCCAGCAGCCAAGGTCAGGACAACTACGAGCAGTACTTC. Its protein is CASSQGQDNYEQYF.

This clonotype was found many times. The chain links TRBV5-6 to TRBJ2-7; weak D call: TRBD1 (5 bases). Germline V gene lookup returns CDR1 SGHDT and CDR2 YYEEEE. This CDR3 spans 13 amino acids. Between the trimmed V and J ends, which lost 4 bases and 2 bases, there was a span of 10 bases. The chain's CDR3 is CASSVDIAYEQYF. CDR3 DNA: TGTGCCAGCAGCGTGGACATCGCCTACGAGCAGTACTTC.

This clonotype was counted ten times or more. CDR3 DNA: TGTGCCAGCAGTTACACGGCAGCCGAAGCTTTCTTT. As protein: CASSYTAAEAFF. This rearrangement joins TRBV6-2 or TRBV6-3 to TRBJ1-1; D is unresolved. This CDR3 has 12 residues. Germline CDR1 and CDR2: MNHEY and SVGEGT. V gave up 2 bases and J gave up 8 bases, with 9 bases separating them.

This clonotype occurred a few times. The CDR3 is CASSLEGWGENQPQHF. As DNA, the CDR3 is TGTGCCAGCAGTTTAGAGGGGTGGGGGGAAAATCAGCCCCAGCATTTT. This chain uses TRBV27 with TRBJ1-5; tentatively, D is TRBD1 (5 bases). The V gene's germline CDR1 is MNHEY and CDR2 SMNVEV (reference sequence). The CDR3 loop spans 16 amino acids. The V gene lost 2 bases and the J gene lost 4 bases, with 15 bases spanning the gap.

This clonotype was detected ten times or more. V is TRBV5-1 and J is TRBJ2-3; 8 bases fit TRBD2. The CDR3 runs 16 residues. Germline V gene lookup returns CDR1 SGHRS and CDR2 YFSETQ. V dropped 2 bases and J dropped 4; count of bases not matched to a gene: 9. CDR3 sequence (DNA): TGCGCCAGCAGCTTAGGGAATCGCGGGGGGCCAGATACGCAGTATTTT. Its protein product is CASSLGNRGGPDTQYF.

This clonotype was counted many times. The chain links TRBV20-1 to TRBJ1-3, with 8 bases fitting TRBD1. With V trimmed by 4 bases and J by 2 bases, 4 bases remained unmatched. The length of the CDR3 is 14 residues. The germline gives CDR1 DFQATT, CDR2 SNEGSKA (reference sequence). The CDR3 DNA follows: TGCAGTGCTATCCAGGGGGCTGCTGGAAACACCATATATTTT. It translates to CSAIQGAAGNTIYF.

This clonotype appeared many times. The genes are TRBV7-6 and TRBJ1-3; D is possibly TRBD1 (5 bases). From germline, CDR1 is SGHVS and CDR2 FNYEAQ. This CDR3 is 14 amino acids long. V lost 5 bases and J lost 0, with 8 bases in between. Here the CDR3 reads CASSMDTSGNTIYF. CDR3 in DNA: TGTGCCAGCAGCATGGACACCTCTGGAAACACCATATATTTT.

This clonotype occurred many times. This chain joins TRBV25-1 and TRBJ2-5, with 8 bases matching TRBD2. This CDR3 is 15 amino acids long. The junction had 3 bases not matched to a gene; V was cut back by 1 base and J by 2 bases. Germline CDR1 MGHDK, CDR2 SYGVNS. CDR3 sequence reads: CASSELTSAQETQYF. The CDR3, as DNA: TGTGCCAGCAGTGAATTGACTAGCGCTCAAGAGACCCAGTACTTC.

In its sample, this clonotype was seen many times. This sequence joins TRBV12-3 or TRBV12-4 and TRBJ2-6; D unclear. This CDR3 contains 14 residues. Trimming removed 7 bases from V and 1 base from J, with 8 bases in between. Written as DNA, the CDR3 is TGTGCCAGCATTGGGTCGTCTGGGGCCAACGTCCTGACTTTC. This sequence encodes CASIGSSGANVLTF.

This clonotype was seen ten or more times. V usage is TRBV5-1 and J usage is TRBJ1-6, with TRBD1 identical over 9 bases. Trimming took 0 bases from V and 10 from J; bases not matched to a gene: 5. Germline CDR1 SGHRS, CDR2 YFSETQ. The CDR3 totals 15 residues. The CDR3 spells CASSLGDRVSSPLHF. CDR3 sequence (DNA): TGCGCCAGCAGCTTGGGGGACAGGGTTAGCTCACCCCTCCACTTT.

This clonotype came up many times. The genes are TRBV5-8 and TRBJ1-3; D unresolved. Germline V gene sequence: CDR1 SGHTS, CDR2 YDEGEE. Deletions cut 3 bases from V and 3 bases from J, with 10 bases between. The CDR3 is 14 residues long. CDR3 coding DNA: TGTGCCAGCAGCTCCGGAGTGGATGGAAACACCATATATTTT. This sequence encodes CASSSGVDGNTIYF. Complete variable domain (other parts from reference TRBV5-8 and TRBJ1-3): EAGVTQSPTHLIKTRGQQATLRCSPISGHTSVYWYQQALGLGLQFLLWYDEGEERNRGNFPPRFSGRQFPNYSSELNVNALELEDSALYLCASSSGVDGNTIYFGEGSWLTVV.

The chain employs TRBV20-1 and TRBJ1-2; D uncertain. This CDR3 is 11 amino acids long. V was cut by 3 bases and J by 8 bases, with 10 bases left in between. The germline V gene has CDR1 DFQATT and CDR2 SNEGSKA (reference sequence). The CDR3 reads CSARPSWGYTF. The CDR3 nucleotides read TGCAGTGCTAGGCCGAGTTGGGGCTACACCTTC.

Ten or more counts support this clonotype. CDR3: CSAEGSGYNEQFF. The CDR3 nucleotides read TGCAGTGCTGAGGGGTCAGGCTACAATGAGCAGTTCTTC. This sequence joins TRBV20-1 and TRBJ2-1; D possibly matches TRBD1 or TRBD2 (5 bases each). The germline V gene has CDR1 DFQATT and CDR2 SNEGSKA (reference sequence). Deletions cut 5 bases from V and 3 bases from J, with 11 bases between. CDR3 length: 13 amino acids.

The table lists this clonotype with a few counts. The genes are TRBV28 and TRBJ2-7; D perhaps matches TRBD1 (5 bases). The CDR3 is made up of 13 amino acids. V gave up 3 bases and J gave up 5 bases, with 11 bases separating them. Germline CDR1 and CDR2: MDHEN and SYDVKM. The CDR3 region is CASSLSWGNEQYF. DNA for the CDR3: TGTGCCAGCAGTTTGTCATGGGGCAACGAGCAGTACTTC.

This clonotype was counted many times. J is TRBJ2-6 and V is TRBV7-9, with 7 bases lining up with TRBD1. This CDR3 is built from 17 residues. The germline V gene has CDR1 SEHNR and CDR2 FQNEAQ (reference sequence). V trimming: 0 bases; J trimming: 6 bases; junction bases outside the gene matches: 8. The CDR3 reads CASSLARQGLVANVLTF. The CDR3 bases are TGTGCCAGCAGCTTAGCAAGACAGGGTCTGGTGGCCAACGTCCTGACTTTC.

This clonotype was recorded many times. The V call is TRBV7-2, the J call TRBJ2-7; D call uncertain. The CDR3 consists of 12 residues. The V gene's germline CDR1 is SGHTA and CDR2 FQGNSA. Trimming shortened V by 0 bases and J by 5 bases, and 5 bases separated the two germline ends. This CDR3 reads CASSLASHEQYF. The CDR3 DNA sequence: TGTGCCAGCAGCTTAGCGTCCCACGAGCAGTACTTC.

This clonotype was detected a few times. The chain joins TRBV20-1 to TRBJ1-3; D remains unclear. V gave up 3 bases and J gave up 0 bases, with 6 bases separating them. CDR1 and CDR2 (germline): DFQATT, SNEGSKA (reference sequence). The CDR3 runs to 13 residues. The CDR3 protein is CSASTFSGNTIYF. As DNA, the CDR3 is TGCAGTGCTAGTACGTTCTCTGGAAACACCATATATTTT.

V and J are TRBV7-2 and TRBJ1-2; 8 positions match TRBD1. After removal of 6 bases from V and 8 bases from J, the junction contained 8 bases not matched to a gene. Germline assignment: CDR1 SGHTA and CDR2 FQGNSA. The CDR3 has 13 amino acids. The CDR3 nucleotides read TGTGCCAGCAGTCTGGACAGGGCTGGGGGCTACACCTTC. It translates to CASSLDRAGGYTF.

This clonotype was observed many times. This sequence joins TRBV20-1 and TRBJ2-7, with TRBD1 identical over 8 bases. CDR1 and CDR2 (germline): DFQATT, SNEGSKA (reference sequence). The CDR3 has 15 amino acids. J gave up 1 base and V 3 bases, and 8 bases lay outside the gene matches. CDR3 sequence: CSARPYRGSSYEQYF. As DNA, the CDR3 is TGCAGTGCTAGGCCTTACAGGGGGAGTTCCTACGAGCAGTACTTC.

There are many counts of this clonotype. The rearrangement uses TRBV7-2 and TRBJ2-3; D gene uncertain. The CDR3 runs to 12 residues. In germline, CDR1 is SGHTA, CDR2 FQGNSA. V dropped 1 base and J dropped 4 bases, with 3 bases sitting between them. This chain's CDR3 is CASSLVADTQYF. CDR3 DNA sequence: TGTGCCAGCAGCTTAGTGGCAGATACGCAGTATTTT.

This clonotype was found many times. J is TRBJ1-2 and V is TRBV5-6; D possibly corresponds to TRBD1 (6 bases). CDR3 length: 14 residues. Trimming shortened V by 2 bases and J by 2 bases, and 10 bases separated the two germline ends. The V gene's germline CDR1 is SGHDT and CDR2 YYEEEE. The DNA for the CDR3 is TGTGCCAGCAGCTTTAGTACAGGGAACTATGGCTACACCTTC. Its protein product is CASSFSTGNYGYTF.

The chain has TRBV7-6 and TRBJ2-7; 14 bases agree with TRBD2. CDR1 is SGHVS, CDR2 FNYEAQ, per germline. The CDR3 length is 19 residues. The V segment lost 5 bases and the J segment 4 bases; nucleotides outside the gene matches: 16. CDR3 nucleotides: TGTGCCAGCAGCCCTGTGACTAGCGGGAGGGCCCGGTTAGGTTACGAGCAGTACTTC. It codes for CASSPVTSGRARLGYEQYF.